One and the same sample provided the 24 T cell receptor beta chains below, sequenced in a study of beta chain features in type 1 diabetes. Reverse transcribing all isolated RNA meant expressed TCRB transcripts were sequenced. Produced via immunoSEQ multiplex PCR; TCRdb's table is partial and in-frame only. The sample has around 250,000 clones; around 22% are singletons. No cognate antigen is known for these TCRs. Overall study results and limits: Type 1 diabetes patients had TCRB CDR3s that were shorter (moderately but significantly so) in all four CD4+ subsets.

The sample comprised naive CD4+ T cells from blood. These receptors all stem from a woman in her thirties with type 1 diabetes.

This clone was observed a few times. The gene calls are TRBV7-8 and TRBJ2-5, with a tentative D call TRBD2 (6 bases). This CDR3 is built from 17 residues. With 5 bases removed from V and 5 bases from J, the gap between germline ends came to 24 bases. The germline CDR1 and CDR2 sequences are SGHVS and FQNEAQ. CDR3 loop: CASSPRGTLGGGETQYF. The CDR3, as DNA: TGTGCCAGCAGCCCACGGGGTACTTTGGGAGGAGGGGAGACCCAGTACTTC. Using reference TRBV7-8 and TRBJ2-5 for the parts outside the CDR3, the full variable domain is GAGVSQSPRYKVAKRGQDVALRCDPISGHVSLFWYQQALGQGPEFLTYFQNEAQLDKSGLPSDRFFAERPEGSVSTLKIQRTQQEDSAVYLCASSPRGTLGGGETQYFGPGTRLLVL.

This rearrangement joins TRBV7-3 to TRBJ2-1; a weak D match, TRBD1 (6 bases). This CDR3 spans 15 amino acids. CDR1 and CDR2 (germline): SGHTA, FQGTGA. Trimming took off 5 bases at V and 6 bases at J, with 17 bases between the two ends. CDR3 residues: CASSPQAGASNEQFF. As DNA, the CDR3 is TGTGCCAGCAGCCCCCAAGCAGGGGCGAGCAATGAGCAGTTCTTC.

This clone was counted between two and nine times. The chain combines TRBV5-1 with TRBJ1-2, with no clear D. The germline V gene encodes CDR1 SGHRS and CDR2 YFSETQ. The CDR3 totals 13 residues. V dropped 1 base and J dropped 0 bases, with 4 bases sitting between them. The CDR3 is CASSLTANYGYTF. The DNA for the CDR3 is TGCGCCAGCAGCTTGACAGCTAACTATGGCTACACCTTC.

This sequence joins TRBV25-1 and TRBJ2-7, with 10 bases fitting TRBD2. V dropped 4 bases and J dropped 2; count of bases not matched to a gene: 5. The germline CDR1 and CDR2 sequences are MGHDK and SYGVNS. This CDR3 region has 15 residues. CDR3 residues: CASSAAGTSAYEQYF. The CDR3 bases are TGTGCCAGCAGTGCCGCCGGGACTAGCGCCTACGAGCAGTACTTC.

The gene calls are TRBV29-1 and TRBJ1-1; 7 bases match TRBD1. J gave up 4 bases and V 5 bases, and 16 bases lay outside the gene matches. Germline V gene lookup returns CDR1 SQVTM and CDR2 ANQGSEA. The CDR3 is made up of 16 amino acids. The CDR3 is CSVLLRFIQGSTEAFF. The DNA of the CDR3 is TGCAGCGTTCTTTTACGCTTCATACAGGGGAGCACTGAAGCTTTCTTT.

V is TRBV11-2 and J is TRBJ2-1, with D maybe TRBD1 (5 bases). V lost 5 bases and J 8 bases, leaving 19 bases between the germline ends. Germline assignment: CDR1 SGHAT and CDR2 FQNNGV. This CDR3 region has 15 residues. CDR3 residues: CASSLIRTNRYEQFF. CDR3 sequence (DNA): TGTGCCAGCAGCCTGATTCGGACAAATAGGTATGAGCAGTTCTTC. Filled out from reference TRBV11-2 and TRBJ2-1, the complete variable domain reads EAGVAQSPRYKIIEKRQSVAFWCNPISGHATLYWYQQILGQGPKLLIQFQNNGVVDDSQLPKDRFSAERLKGVDSTLKIQPAKLEDSAVYLCASSLIRTNRYEQFFGPGTRLTVL.

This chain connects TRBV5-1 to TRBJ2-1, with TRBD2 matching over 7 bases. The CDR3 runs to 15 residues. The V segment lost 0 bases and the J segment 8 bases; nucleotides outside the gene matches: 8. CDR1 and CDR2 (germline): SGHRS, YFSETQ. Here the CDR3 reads CASSLGLARGDEQFF. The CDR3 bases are TGCGCCAGCAGCTTGGGACTAGCACGAGGGGATGAGCAGTTCTTC.

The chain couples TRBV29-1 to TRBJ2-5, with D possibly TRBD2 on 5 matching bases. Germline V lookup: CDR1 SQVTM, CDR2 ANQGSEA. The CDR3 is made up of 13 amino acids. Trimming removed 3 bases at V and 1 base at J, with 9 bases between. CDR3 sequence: CSVDLAAQETQYF. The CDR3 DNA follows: TGCAGCGTTGATCTAGCAGCCCAAGAGACCCAGTACTTC.

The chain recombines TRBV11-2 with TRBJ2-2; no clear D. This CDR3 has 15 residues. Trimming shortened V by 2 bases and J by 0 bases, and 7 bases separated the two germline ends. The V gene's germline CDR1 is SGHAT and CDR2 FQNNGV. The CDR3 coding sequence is TGTGCCAGCAGCTTAATCAGGTCGAACACCGGGGAGCTGTTTTTT. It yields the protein CASSLIRSNTGELFF. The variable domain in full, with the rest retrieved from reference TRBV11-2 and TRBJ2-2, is EAGVAQSPRYKIIEKRQSVAFWCNPISGHATLYWYQQILGQGPKLLIQFQNNGVVDDSQLPKDRFSAERLKGVDSTLKIQPAKLEDSAVYLCASSLIRSNTGELFFGEGSRLTVL.

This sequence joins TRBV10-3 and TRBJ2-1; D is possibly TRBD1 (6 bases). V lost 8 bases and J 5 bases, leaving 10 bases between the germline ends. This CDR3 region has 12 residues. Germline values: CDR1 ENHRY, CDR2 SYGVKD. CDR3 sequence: CAIEGDHNEQFF. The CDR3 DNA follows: TGTGCCATCGAGGGGGACCACAATGAGCAGTTCTTC.

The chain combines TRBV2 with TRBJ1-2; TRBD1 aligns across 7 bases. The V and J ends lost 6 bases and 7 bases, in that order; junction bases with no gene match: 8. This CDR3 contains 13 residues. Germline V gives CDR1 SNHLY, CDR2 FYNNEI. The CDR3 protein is CASRDDRETGYTF. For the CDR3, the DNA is TGTGCCAGCAGAGATGACAGGGAAACTGGCTACACCTTC.

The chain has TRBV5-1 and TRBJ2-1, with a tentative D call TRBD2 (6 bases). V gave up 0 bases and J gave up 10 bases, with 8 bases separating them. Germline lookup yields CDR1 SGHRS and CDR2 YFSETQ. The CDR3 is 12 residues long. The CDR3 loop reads CASSLDGGEQFF. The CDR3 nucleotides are TGCGCCAGCAGCTTGGATGGAGGGGAGCAGTTCTTC.

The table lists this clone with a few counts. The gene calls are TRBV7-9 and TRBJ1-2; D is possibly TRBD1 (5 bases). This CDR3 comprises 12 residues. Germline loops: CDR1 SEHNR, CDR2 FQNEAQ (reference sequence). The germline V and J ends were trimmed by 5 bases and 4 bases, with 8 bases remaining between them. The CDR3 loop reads CASSRQLYGYTF. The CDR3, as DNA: TGTGCCAGCAGCCGACAGCTCTATGGCTACACCTTC.

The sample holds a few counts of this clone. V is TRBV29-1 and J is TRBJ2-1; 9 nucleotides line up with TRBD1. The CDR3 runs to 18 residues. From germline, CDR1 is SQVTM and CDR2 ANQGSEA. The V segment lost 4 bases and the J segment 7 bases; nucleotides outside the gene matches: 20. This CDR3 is CSVGLGQGTYRSGNEQFF. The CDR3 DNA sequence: TGCAGCGTTGGTTTGGGACAGGGCACGTACCGCAGTGGTAATGAGCAGTTCTTC.

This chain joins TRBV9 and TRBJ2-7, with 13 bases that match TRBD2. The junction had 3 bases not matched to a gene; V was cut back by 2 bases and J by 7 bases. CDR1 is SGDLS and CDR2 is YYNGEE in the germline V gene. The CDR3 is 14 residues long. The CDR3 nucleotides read TGTGCCAGCAGCGTGTCGGGACTAGCGGGAGAGCAGTACTTC. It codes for CASSVSGLAGEQYF.

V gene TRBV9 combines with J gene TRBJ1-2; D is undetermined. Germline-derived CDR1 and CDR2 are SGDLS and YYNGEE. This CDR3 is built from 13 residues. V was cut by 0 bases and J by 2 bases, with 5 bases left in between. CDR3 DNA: TGTGCCAGCAGCGTAGACGGGAACTATGGCTACACCTTC. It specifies CASSVDGNYGYTF.

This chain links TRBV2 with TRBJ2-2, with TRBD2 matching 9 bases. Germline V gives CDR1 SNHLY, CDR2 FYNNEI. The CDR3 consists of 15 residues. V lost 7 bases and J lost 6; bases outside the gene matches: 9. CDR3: CASTRGLAGAGELFF. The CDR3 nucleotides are TGTGCCAGCACAAGGGGACTAGCAGGGGCCGGGGAGCTGTTTTTT.

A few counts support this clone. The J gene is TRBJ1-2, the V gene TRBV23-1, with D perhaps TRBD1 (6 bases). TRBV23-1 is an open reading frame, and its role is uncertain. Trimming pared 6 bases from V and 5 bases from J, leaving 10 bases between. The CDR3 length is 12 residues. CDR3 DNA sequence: TGCGCCAGCAGCCTCGGACAGTATGGCTACACCTTC. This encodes CASSLGQYGYTF.

The CDR3 bases are TGTGCCAGCAGCTACAGGGGATTTAATGAAAAACTGTTTTTT. This sequence encodes CASSYRGFNEKLFF. The gene calls are TRBV5-6 and TRBJ1-4; 7 bases align to TRBD1. The CDR3 length is 14 residues. Trimming cost V 3 bases and J 4 bases; bases outside gene matches: 3. CDR1 is SGHDT and CDR2 is YYEEEE in the germline V gene.

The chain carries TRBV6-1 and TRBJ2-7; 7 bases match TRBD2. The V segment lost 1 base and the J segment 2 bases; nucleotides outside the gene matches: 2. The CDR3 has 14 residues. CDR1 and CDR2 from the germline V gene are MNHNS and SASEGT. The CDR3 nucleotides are TGTGCCAGCAGTGAAGGGGAGGGAACCTACGAGCAGTACTTC. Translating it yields CASSEGEGTYEQYF.

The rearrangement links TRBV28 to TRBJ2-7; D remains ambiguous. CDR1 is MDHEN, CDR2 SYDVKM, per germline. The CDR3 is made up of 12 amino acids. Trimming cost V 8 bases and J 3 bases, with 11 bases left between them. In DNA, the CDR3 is TGTGCCAGCGGGCAGGCGTTCTACGAGCAGTACTTC. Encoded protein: CASGQAFYEQYF.

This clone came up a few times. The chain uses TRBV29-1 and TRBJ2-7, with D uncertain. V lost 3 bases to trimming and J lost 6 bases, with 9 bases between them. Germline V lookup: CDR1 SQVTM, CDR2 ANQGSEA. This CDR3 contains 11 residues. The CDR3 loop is CSVEVSGEQYF. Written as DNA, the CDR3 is TGCAGCGTTGAGGTTTCAGGCGAGCAGTACTTC.

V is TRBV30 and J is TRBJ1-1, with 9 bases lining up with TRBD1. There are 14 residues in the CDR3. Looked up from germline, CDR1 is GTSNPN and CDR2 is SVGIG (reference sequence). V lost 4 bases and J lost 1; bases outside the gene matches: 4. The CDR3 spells CAWIGQGRNTEAFF. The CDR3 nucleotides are TGTGCCTGGATCGGACAGGGGCGGAACACTGAAGCTTTCTTT.

The CDR3 coding sequence is TGCGCCAGCAGCTCCAGGGTCTCTAACAATGAGCAGTTCTTC. Translated, it gives CASSSRVSNNEQFF. J is TRBJ2-1 and V is TRBV5-1; D might be TRBD1 (5 bases). The CDR3 consists of 14 residues. The V end lost 3 bases, the J end lost 5 bases, and 12 bases lay between the germline ends. Germline CDR1 reads SGHRS; CDR2 reads YFSETQ. Filled out from reference TRBV5-1 and TRBJ2-1, the complete variable domain reads KAGVTQTPRYLIKTRGQQVTLSCSPISGHRSVSWYQQTPGQGLQFLFEYFSETQRNKGNFPGRFSGRQFSNSRSEMNVSTLELGDSALYLCASSSRVSNNEQFFGPGTRLTVL.